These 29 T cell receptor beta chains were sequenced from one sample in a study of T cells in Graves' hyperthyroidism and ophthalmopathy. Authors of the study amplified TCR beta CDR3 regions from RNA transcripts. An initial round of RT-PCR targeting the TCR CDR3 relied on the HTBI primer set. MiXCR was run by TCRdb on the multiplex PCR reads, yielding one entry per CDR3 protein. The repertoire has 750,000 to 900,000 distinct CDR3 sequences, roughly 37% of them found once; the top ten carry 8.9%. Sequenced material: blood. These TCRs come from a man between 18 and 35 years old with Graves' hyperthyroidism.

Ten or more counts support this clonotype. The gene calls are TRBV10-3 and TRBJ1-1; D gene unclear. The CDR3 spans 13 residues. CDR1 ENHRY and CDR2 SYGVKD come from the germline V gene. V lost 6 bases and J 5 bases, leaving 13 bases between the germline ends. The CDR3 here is CAISNELGTEAFF. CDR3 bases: TGTGCCATCAGCAACGAGCTGGGAACTGAAGCTTTCTTT.

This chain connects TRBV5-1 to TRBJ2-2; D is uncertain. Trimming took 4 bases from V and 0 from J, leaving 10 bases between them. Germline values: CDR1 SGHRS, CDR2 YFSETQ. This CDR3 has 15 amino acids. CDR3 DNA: TGCGCCAGCAGCCCCGGCGGTGCGAACACCGGGGAGCTGTTTTTT. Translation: CASSPGGANTGELFF.

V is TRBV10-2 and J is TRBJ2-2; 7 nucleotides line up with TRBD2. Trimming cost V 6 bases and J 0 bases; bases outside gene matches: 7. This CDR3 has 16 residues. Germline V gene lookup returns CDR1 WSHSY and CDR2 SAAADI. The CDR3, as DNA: TGCGCCAGCAGATTAGCGGGCGGGGCGAACACCGGGGAGCTGTTTTTT. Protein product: CASRLAGGANTGELFF.

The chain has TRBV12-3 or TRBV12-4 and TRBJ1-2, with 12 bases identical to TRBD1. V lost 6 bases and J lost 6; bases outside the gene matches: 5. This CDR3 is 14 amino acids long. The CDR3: CASSAGQGANGYTF. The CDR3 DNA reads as TGTGCCAGCAGCGCGGGACAGGGGGCGAATGGCTACACCTTC.

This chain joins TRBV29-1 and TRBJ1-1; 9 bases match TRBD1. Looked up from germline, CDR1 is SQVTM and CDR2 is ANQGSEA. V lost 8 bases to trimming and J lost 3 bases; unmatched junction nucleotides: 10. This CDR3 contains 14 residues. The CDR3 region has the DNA TGCAGCCTTACAGGGGGCGCGGGGGACACTGAAGCTTTCTTT. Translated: CSLTGGAGDTEAFF.

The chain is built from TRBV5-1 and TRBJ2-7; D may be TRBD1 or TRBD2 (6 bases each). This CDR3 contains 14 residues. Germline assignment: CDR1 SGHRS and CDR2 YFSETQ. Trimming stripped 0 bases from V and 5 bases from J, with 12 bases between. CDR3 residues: CASSLEGGWDEQYF. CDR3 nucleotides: TGCGCCAGCAGCTTGGAGGGGGGCTGGGACGAGCAGTACTTC.

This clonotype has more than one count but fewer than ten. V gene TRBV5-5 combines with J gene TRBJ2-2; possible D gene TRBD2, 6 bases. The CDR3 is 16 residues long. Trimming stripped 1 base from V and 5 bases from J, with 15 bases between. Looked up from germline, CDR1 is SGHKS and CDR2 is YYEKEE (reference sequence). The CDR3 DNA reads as TGTGCCAGCAGCTTGAGTGCGGGGAGTAGGACCGGGGAGCTGTTTTTT. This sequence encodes CASSLSAGSRTGELFF.

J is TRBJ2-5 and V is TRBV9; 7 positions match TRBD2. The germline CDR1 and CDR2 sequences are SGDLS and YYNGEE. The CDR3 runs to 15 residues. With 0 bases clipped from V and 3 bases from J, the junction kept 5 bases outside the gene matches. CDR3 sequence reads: CASSVDSGHKETQYF. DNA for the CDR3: TGTGCCAGCAGCGTAGATAGCGGGCATAAAGAGACCCAGTACTTC.

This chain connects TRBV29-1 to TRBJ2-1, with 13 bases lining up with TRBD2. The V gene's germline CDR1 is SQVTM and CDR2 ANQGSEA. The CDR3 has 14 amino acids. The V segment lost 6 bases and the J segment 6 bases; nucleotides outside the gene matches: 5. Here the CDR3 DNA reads TGCAGCGTAGCAGGACTAGCGGGAGCCAATGAGCAGTTCTTC. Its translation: CSVAGLAGANEQFF.

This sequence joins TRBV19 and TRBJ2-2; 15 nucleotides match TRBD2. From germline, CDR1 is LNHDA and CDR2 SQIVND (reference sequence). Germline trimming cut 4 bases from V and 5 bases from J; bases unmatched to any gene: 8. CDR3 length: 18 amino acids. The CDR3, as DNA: TGTGCCAGTAGTACCGGGGGGGGACTAGCGGGAGGAACCGGGGAGCTGTTTTTT. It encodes CASSTGGGLAGGTGELFF.

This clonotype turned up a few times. The DNA of the CDR3 is TGCGCCAGCAGCTCGGACAGCCCCAACACCGGGGAGCTGTTTTTT. Encoded protein: CASSSDSPNTGELFF. This chain joins TRBV5-1 and TRBJ2-2; possibly TRBD1 for D (6 bases). This CDR3 comprises 15 residues. Deletions cut 3 bases from V and 2 bases from J, with 11 bases between. The germline V gene encodes CDR1 SGHRS and CDR2 YFSETQ.

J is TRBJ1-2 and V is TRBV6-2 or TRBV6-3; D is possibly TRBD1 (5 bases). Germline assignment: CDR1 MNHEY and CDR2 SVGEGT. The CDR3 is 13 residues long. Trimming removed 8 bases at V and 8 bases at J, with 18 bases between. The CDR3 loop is CASGRGTESGYTF. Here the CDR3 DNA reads TGTGCCAGCGGAAGGGGCACGGAGAGCGGCTACACCTTC.

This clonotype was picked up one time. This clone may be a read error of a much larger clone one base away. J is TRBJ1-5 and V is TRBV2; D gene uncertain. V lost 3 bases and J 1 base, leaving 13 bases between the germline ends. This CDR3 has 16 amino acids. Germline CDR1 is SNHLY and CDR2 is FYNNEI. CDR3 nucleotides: TGTGCCAGCAGTGATGGTGGGGAGGAGAGCAATCAGCCCCAGCATTTT. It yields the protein CASSDGGEESNQPQHF.

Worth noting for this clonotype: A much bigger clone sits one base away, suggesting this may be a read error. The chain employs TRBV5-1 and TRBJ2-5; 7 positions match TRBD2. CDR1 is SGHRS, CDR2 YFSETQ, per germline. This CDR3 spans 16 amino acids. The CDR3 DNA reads TGTGCCAGCAGCATCTGGTCTAGCGGCAGTCAAGAGATCCAGTACTTC. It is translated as CASSIWSSGSQEIQYF.

Here the CDR3 reads CASNRAGTQYEQYF. CDR3 nucleotide sequence: TGTGCCAGCAACCGTGCCGGGACACAGTACGAGCAGTACTTC. The chain employs TRBV25-1 and TRBJ2-7, with a tentative D call TRBD1 (6 bases). V was trimmed by 7 bases and J by 4 bases, leaving 17 bases between them. Looked up from germline, CDR1 is MGHDK and CDR2 is SYGVNS. The CDR3 extends over 14 amino acids.

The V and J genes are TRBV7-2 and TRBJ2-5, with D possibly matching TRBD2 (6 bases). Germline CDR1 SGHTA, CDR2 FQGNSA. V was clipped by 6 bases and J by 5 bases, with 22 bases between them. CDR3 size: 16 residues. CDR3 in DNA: TGTGCCAGCAGTCCTGGGGCGGGGCAAAGGGTGGAGACCCAGTACTTC. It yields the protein CASSPGAGQRVETQYF.

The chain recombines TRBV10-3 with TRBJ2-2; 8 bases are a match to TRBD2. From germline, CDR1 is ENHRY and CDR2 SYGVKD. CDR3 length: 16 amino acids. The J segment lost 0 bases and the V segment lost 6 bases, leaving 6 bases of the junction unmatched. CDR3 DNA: TGTGCCATCAGGAGCGGGAGTAATTCGAACACCGGGGAGCTGTTTTTT. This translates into CAIRSGSNSNTGELFF.

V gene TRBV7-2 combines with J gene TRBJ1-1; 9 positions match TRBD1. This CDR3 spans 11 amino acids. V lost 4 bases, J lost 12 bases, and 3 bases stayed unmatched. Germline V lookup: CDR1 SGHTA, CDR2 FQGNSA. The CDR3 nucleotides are TGTGCCAGCAGCTCGGACAGGGGTACTTTCTTT. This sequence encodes CASSSDRGTFF.

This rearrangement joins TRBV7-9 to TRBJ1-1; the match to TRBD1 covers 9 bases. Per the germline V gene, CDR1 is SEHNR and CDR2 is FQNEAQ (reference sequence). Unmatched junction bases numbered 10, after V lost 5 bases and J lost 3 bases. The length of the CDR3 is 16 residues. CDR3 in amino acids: CASSLLLQGADTEAFF. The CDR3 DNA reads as TGTGCCAGCAGCCTCCTCCTACAGGGGGCGGACACTGAAGCTTTCTTT.

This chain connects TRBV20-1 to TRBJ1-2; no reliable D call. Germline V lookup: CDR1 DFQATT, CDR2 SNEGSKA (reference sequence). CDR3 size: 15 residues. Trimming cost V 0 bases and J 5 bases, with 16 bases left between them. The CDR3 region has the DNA TGCAGTGCTAGAGATCATTCGGGAGGTAAATATGGCTACACCTTC. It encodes CSARDHSGGKYGYTF.

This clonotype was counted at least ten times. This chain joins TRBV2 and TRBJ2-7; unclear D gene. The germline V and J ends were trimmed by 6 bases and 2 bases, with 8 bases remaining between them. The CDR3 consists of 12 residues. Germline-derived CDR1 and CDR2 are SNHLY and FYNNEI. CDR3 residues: CASRGLTYEQYF. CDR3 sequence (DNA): TGTGCCAGCAGGGGCTTAACCTACGAGCAGTACTTC. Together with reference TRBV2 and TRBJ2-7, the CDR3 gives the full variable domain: EPEVTQTPSHQVTQMGQEVILRCVPISNHLYFYWYRQILGQKVEFLVSFYNNEISEKSEIFDDQFSVERPDGSNFTLKIRSTKLEDSAMYFCASRGLTYEQYFGPGTRLTVT.

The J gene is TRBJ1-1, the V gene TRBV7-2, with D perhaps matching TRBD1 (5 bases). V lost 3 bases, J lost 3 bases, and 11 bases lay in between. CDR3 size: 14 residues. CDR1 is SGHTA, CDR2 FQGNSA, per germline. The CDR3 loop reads CASSFPPRDTEAFF. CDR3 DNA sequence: TGTGCCAGCAGCTTTCCCCCCAGGGACACTGAAGCTTTCTTT.

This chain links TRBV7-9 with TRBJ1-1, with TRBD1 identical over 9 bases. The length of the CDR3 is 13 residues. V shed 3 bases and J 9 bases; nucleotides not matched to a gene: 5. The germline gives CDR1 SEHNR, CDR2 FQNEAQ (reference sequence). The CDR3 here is CASSFKDRGQAFF. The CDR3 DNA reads TGTGCCAGCAGCTTTAAGGACAGGGGCCAAGCTTTCTTT.

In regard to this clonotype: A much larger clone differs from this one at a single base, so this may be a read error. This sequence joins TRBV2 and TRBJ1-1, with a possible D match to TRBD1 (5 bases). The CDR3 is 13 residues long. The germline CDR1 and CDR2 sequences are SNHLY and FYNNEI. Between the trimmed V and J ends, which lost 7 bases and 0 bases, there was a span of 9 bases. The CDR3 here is CASIRQLNTEAFF. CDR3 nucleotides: TGTGCCAGCATTAGACAGTTGAACACTGAAGCTTTCTTT.

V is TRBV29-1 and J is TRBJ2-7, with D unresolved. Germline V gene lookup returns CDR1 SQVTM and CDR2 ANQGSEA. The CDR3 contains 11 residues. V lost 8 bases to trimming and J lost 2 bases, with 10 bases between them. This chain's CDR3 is CSQRVTYEQYF. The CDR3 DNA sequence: TGCAGCCAACGGGTGACCTACGAGCAGTACTTC.

The CDR3 sequence: CASSQLPTETQYF. The CDR3 DNA reads as TGCGCCAGCAGCCAACTTCCTACGGAGACCCAGTACTTC. The chain combines TRBV4-1 with TRBJ2-5, with D unclear. V gave up 2 bases and J gave up 5 bases, with 9 bases separating them. The V gene's germline CDR1 is MGHRA and CDR2 YSYEKL. This CDR3 comprises 13 residues.

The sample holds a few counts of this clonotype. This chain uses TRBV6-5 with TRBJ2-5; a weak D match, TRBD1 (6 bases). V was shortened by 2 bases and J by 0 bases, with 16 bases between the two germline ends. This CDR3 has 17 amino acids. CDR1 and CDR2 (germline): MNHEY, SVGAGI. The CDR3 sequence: CASSYLRDTRYQETQYF. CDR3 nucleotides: TGTGCCAGCAGTTACCTCCGGGACACTCGGTACCAAGAGACCCAGTACTTC.

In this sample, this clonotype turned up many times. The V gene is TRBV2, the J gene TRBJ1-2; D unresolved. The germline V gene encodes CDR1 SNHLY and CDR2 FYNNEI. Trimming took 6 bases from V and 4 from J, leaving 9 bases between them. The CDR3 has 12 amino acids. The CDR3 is CASRRLGYGYTF. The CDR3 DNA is TGTGCCAGCAGGCGCCTGGGCTATGGCTACACCTTC.

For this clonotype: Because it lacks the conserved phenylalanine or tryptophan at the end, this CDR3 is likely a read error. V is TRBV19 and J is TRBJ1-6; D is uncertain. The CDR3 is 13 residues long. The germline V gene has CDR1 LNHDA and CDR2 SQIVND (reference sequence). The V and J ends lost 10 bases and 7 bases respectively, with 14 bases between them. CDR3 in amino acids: CATSGVLNSPLHL. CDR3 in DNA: TGTGCCACCTCCGGGGTTCTAAATTCACCCCTCCACCTT.